This passage covers 2 T cell receptor beta chains from one sample sequenced in a study of cytomegalovirus exposure and HLA in healthy donors. Primers for the PCR totalled 60 Vbeta and 13 Jbeta. TCRdb keeps only in-frame clones here, not all; method: immunoSEQ multiplex PCR. The data contain around 150,000 clones, roughly four fifths of them seen just once; the ten biggest clones take up 13% to 15%. Sequencing was done on a sample of PBMCs. The source of these receptors is a human donor in good health.

Only a few counts were recorded for this clone. The chain links TRBV5-4 to TRBJ2-7; 8 bases are shared with TRBD1. CDR3 size: 14 residues. The V and J ends lost 7 bases and 5 bases, in that order; junction bases with no gene match: 11. From germline, CDR1 is SGHNT and CDR2 YYREEE (reference sequence). Here the CDR3 DNA reads TGTGCCAGCCAAAACACAGGGGGTAGTGACGAGCAGTACTTC. Protein sequence: CASQNTGGSDEQYF.

This clone appeared a few times. The chain has TRBV10-1 and TRBJ2-3; 8 bases are shared with TRBD2. J was trimmed by 6 bases and V by 3 bases; bases with no gene match: 11. The CDR3 extends over 16 amino acids. Germline CDR1 and CDR2: WNHNN and SYGVQD (reference sequence). The CDR3 nucleotides are TGCGCCAGCAGTGAACTGGCGGGGGGACTCCCGGATACGCAGTATTTT. Amino acid sequence: CASSELAGGLPDTQYF.